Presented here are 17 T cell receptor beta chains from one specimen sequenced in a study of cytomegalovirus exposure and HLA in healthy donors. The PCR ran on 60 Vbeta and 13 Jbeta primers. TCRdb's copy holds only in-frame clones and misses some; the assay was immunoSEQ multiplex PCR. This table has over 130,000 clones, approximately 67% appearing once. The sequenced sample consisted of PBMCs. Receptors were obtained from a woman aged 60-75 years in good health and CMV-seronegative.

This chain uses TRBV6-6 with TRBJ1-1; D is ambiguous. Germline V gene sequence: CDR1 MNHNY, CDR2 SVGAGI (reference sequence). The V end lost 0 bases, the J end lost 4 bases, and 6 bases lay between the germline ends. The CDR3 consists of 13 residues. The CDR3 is CASSYSVGTEAFF. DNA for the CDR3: TGTGCCAGCAGTTACTCGGTCGGCACTGAAGCTTTCTTT.

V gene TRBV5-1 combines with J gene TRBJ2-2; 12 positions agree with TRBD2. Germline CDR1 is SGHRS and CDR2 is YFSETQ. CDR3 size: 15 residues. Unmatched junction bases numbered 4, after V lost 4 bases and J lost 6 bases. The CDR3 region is CASSLGLAGPGELFF. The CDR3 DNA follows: TGCGCCAGCAGCCTGGGACTAGCGGGCCCCGGGGAGCTGTTTTTT.

In DNA form, the CDR3 reads TGTGCCAGCAGCCCCGGGACAGGGTGGCCTCCCCTGGAGACCCAGTACTTC. Protein product: CASSPGTGWPPLETQYF. The chain carries TRBV5-5 and TRBJ2-5, with 9 nucleotides matching TRBD1. The length of the CDR3 is 17 residues. The germline CDR1 and CDR2 sequences are SGHKS and YYEKEE (reference sequence). Trimming removed 4 bases from V and 5 bases from J; junction bases left unmatched: 15.

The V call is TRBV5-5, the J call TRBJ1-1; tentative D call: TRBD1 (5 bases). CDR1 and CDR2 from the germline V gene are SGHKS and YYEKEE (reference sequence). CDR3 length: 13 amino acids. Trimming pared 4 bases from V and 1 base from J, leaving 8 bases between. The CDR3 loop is CASSQGWNTEAFF. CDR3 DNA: TGTGCCAGCAGCCAGGGATGGAACACTGAAGCTTTCTTT. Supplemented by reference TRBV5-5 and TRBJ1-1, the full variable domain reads DAGVTQSPTHLIKTRGQQVTLRCSPISGHKSVSWYQQVLGQGPQFIFQYYEKEERGRGNFPDRFSARQFPNYSSELNVNALLLGDSALYLCASSQGWNTEAFFGQGTRLTVV.

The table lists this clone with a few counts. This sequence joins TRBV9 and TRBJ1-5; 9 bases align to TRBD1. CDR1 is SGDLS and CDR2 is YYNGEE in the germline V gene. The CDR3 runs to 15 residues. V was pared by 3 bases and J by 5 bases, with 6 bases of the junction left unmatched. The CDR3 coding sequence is TGTGCCAGCAGCGACGACAGGGGGAAGTATCAGCCCCAGCATTTT. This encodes CASSDDRGKYQPQHF.

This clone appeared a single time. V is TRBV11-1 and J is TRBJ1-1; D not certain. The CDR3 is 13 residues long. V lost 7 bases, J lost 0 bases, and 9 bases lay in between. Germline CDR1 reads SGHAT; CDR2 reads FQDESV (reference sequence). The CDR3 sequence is CASTTPVNTEAFF. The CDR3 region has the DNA TGTGCCAGCACCACACCCGTGAACACTGAAGCTTTCTTT.

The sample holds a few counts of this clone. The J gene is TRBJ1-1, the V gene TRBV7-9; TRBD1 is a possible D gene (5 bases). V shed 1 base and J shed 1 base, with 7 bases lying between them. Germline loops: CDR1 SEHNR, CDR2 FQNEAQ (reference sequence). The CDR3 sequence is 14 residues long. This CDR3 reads CASSLVQGNTEAFF. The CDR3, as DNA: TGTGCCAGCAGCTTAGTCCAGGGGAACACTGAAGCTTTCTTT.

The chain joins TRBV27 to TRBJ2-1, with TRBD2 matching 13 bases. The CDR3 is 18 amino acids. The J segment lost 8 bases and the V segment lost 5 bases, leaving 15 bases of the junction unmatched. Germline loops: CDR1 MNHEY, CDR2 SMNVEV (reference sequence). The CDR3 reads CASSPRTSGGLPRDEQFF. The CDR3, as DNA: TGTGCCAGCAGTCCAAGGACTAGCGGGGGCTTACCTCGGGATGAGCAGTTCTTC.

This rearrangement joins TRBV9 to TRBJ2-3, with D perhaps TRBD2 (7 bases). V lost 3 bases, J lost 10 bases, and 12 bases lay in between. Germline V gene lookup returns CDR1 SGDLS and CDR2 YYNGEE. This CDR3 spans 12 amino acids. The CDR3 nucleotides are TGTGCCAGCAGCGAGGGGGGGCCGGCGCAGTATTTT. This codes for CASSEGGPAQYF.

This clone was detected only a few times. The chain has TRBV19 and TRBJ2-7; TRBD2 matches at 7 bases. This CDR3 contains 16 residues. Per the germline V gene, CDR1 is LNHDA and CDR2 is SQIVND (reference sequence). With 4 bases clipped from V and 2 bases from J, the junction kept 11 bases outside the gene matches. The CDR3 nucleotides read TGTGCCAGTAGTAACGGGGGGTCCCCAGCTACCTACGAGCAGTACTTC. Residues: CASSNGGSPATYEQYF.

The chain's CDR3 is CASSYPRDSKNTEAFF. Here the CDR3 DNA reads TGTGCCAGCAGTTACCCCCGGGACAGCAAGAACACTGAAGCTTTCTTT. The V gene is TRBV6-5, the J gene TRBJ1-1; 7 positions agree with TRBD1. Germline V CDR1 and CDR2: MNHEY, SVGAGI. The ends lost 2 bases at V and 1 base at J; junction bases unmatched: 7. The CDR3 sequence is 16 residues long.

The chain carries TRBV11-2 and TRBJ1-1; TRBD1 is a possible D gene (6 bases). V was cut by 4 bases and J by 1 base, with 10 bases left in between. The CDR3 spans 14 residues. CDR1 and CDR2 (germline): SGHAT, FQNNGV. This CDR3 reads CASSSPGQNTEAFF. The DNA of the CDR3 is TGTGCCAGCAGCTCCCCGGGACAGAACACTGAAGCTTTCTTT. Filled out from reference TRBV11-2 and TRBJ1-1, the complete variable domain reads EAGVAQSPRYKIIEKRQSVAFWCNPISGHATLYWYQQILGQGPKLLIQFQNNGVVDDSQLPKDRFSAERLKGVDSTLKIQPAKLEDSAVYLCASSSPGQNTEAFFGQGTRLTVV.

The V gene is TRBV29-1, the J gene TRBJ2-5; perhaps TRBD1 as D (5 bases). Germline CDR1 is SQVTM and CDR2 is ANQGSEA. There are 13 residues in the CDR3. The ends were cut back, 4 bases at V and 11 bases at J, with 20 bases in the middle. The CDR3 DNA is TGCAGCGTTGCTGCAGGGTGGGTTAGTGAGCAGTACTTC. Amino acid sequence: CSVAAGWVSEQYF.

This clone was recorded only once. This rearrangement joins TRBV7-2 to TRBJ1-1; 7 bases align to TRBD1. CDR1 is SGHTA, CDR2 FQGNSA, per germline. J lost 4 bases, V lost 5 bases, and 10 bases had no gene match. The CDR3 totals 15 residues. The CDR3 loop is CASSPGGGYSTEAFF. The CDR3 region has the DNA TGTGCCAGCAGCCCAGGGGGTGGGTACAGCACTGAAGCTTTCTTT.

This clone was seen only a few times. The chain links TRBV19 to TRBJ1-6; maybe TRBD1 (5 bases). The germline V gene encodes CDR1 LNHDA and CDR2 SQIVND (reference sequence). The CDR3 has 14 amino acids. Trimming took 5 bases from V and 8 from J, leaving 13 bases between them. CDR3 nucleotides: TGTGCCAGTAGTCTGGGGCCAGGCGATTCACCCCTCCACTTT. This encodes CASSLGPGDSPLHF. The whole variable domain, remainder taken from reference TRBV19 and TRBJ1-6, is DGGITQSPKYLFRKEGQNVTLSCEQNLNHDAMYWYRQDPGQGLRLIYYSQIVNDFQKGDIAEGYSVSREKKESFPLTVTSAQKNPTAFYLCASSLGPGDSPLHFGNGTRLTVT.

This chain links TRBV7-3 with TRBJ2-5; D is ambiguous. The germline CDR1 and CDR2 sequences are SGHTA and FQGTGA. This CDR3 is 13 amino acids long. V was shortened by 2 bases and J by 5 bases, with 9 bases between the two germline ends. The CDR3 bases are TGTGCCAGCAGCTTAGGCGGTATGGAGACCCAGTACTTC. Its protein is CASSLGGMETQYF.

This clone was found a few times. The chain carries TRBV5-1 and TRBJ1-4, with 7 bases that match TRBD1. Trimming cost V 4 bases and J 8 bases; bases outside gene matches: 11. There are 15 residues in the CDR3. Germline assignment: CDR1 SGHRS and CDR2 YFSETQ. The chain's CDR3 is CASSQTTGTREKLFF. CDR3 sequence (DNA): TGCGCCAGCAGCCAAACGACAGGGACGCGGGAAAAACTGTTTTTT.